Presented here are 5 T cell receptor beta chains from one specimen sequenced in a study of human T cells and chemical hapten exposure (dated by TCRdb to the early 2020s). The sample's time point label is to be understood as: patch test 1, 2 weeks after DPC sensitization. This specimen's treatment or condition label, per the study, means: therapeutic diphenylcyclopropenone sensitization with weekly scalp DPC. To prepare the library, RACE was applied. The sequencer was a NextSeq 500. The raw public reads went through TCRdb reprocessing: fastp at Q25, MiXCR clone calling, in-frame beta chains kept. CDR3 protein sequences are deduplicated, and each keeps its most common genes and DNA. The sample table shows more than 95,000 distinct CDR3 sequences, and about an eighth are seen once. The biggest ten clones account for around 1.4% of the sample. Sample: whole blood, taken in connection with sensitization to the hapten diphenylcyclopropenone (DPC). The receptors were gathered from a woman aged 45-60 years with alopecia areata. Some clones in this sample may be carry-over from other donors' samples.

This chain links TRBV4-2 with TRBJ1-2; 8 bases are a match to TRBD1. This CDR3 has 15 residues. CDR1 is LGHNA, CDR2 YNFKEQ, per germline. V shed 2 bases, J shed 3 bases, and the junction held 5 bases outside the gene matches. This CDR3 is CASSQRETGDYGYTF. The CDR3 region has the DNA TGTGCCAGCAGCCAAAGGGAGACAGGGGACTATGGCTACACCTTC.

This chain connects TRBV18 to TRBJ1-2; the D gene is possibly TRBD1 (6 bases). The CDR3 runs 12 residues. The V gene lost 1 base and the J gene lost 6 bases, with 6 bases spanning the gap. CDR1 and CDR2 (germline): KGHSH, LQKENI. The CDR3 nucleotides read TGTGCCAGCTCACCACAGGGGGATGGCTACACCTTC. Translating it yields CASSPQGDGYTF.

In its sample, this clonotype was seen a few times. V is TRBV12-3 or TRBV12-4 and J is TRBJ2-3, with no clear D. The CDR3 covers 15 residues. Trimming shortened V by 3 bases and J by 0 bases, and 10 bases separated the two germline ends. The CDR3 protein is CASSFGDISTDTQYF. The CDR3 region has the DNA TGTGCCAGCAGTTTCGGTGATATCAGCACAGATACGCAGTATTTT.

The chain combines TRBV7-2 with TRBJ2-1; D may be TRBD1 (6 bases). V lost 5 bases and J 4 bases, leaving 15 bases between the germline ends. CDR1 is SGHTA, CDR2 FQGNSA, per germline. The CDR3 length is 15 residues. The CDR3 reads CASSPIQGLYNEQFF. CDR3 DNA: TGTGCCAGCAGCCCCATCCAGGGGCTGTACAATGAGCAGTTCTTC.

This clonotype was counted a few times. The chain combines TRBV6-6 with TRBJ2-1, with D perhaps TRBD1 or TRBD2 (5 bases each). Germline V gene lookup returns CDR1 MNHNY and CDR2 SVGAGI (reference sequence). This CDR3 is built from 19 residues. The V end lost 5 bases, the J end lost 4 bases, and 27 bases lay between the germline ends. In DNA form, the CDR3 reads TGTGCCAGCAGTCCGACAGTGCTACTAGTATATTACCCTTACAATGAGCAGTTCTTC. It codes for CASSPTVLLVYYPYNEQFF.